Following are 29 T cell receptor beta chains from one sample sequenced in a study of T cells in Graves' hyperthyroidism and ophthalmopathy. Amplified TCR beta CDR3 regions came from RNA transcripts. Initially, a first-round RT-PCR of the TCR CDR3 employed the HTBI primer set. TCRdb processed the multiplex PCR reads anew with MiXCR; each CDR3 protein has one entry. The data show 30,000 to 35,000 distinct CDR3 sequences, around 53% seen once. The sequenced material came from blood. The receptors here all came from a woman in her forties with Graves' ophthalmopathy.

This clonotype came up many times. This chain connects TRBV28 to TRBJ2-7, with 9 nucleotides matching TRBD2. The V gene end was trimmed by 3 bases and the J gene end by 13 bases; junction bases not matched to a gene: 7. The CDR3 sequence is 12 residues long. Germline V gene lookup returns CDR1 MDHEN and CDR2 SYDVKM. CDR3 residues: CASSFGLAGSYF. DNA of the CDR3: TGTGCCAGCAGTTTTGGGCTAGCGGGATCCTACTTC.

This clonotype is judged medium-sized. The rearrangement uses TRBV24-1 and TRBJ2-2, with unresolved D. Trimming took 8 bases from V and 0 from J, leaving 6 bases between them. The germline gives CDR1 KGHDR, CDR2 SFDVKD. This CDR3 contains 13 residues. As DNA, the CDR3 is TGTGCCACCACACAGTCGAACACCGGGGAGCTGTTTTTT. It codes for CATTQSNTGELFF.

V gene TRBV7-2 combines with J gene TRBJ2-3, with D maybe TRBD1 (6 bases). Trimming cost V 6 bases and J 3 bases, with 13 bases left between them. The V gene's germline CDR1 is SGHTA and CDR2 FQGNSA. The length of the CDR3 is 14 residues. The CDR3 region is CASRLGHTTDTQYF. CDR3 nucleotide sequence: TGTGCCAGCAGGCTGGGACACACAACAGATACGCAGTATTTT.

This clonotype came up many times. J is TRBJ1-5 and V is TRBV4-1; D is possibly TRBD1 (5 bases). Looked up from germline, CDR1 is MGHRA and CDR2 is YSYEKL. V gave up 1 base and J gave up 0 bases, with 16 bases separating them. The CDR3 totals 18 residues. The CDR3 DNA is TGCGCCAGCAGCCAAGTGGACATGGGCTTTACTAGCAATCAGCCCCAGCATTTT. Residues: CASSQVDMGFTSNQPQHF.

This clonotype was seen more than once but under ten times. The chain has TRBV6-4 and TRBJ1-1, with D possibly TRBD1 on 5 matching bases. The CDR3 loop spans 13 amino acids. Germline loops: CDR1 MRHNA, CDR2 SNTAGT. V dropped 4 bases and J dropped 1 base, with 7 bases sitting between them. The CDR3 reads CASSATGNTEAFF. The CDR3 DNA reads TGTGCCAGCAGTGCCACAGGGAACACTGAAGCTTTCTTT.

The chain joins TRBV5-4 to TRBJ1-4; D is possibly TRBD1 (5 bases). V shed 4 bases and J shed 6 bases, with 13 bases lying between them. The V gene's germline CDR1 is SGHNT and CDR2 YYREEE (reference sequence). CDR3 length: 14 residues. CDR3 protein: CASSQGALDEKLFF. The CDR3 DNA is TGTGCCAGCAGCCAGGGAGCTCTCGATGAAAAACTGTTTTTT.

This clonotype came up many times. J is TRBJ1-4 and V is TRBV2; D not certain. The CDR3 has 15 amino acids. The germline V and J ends were trimmed by 8 bases and 0 bases, with 13 bases remaining between them. Germline-derived CDR1 and CDR2 are SNHLY and FYNNEI. CDR3 protein: CASYSGRTTNEKLFF. CDR3 bases: TGTGCCAGCTACAGTGGGCGGACAACTAATGAAAAACTGTTTTTT. The whole variable domain, remainder taken from reference TRBV2 and TRBJ1-4, is EPEVTQTPSHQVTQMGQEVILRCVPISNHLYFYWYRQILGQKVEFLVSFYNNEISEKSEIFDDQFSVERPDGSNFTLKIRSTKLEDSAMYFCASYSGRTTNEKLFFGSGTQLSVL.

Many counts were recorded for this clonotype. V and J are TRBV2 and TRBJ2-3; 7 bases are a match to TRBD2. The CDR3 loop spans 16 amino acids. J lost 5 bases, V lost 0 bases, and 8 bases had no gene match. Per germline, CDR1 SNHLY and CDR2 FYNNEI. CDR3 bases: TGTGCCAGCAGTGAAGCTACCAGCGGGGTGGGAGATACGCAGTATTTT. This encodes CASSEATSGVGDTQYF.

With respect to this clonotype: The junction shows a germline mismatch at one end, possibly a read error. The chain uses TRBV11-1 and TRBJ2-2; possible D gene TRBD1, 6 bases. The CDR3 has 17 residues. Germline V gene lookup returns CDR1 SGHAT and CDR2 FQDESV (reference sequence). CDR3 residues: CASSFGPPGATTGELSW. The CDR3 nucleotides are TGTGCCAGCAGCTTCGGTCCGCCAGGGGCTACCACCGGGGAGCTGTCTTGG.

This clonotype was counted ten times or more. This sequence joins TRBV9 and TRBJ2-1; the match to TRBD2 covers 11 bases. V lost 8 bases to trimming and J lost 3 bases; unmatched junction nucleotides: 4. This CDR3 has 14 amino acids. Germline V CDR1 and CDR2: SGDLS, YYNGEE. CDR3 bases: TGTGCCAGTCCCGGGACTAGCGGCTACAATGAGCAGTTCTTC. As protein: CASPGTSGYNEQFF. Drawing the rest from reference TRBV9 and TRBJ2-1, the complete variable domain is DSGVTQTPKHLITATGQRVTLRCSPRSGDLSVYWYQQSLDQGLQFLIQYYNGEERAKGNILERFSAQQFPDLHSELNLSSLELGDSALYFCASPGTSGYNEQFFGPGTRLTVL.

Ten or more counts support this clonotype. V and J are TRBV6-1 and TRBJ1-5; TRBD1 is a possible D gene (6 bases). Trimming cost V 6 bases and J 5 bases, with 14 bases left between them. The CDR3 loop spans 14 amino acids. Germline CDR1 and CDR2: MNHNS and SASEGT. In nucleotides, the CDR3 is TGTGCCAGCAGCCCGGACAGTCAAGATCAGCCCCAGCATTTT. Protein sequence: CASSPDSQDQPQHF.

In the case of this clonotype: The junction shows a germline mismatch at one end, possibly a read error. The chain joins TRBV6-5 to TRBJ2-1; 10 nucleotides align to TRBD1. Germline V gene data show CDR1 as MNHEY and CDR2 as SVGAGI. The CDR3 has 15 amino acids. The CDR3: CASSYNRQGAHEQFF. CDR3 coding DNA: TGTGCCAGCAGTTACAACCGACAGGGGGCACATGAACAGTTCTTC.

This chain links TRBV19 with TRBJ1-5; no reliable D call. The CDR3 totals 13 residues. Per germline, CDR1 LNHDA and CDR2 SQIVND (reference sequence). The germline V and J ends were trimmed by 5 bases and 1 base, with 6 bases remaining between them. In DNA form, the CDR3 reads TGTGCCAGTAGTTACGGGAGCAATCAGCCCCAGCATTTT. Translation gives CASSYGSNQPQHF.

As to this clonotype: At one end, the junction sequence differs from germline, possibly due to a read error. The rearrangement uses TRBV5-1 and TRBJ2-3, with TRBD2 matching 7 bases. There are 17 residues in the CDR3. Germline V lookup: CDR1 SGHRS, CDR2 YFSETQ. The CDR3 sequence is CATSLDSLSGGTDTQYF. DNA for the CDR3: TGCGCCACCAGCTTGGATTCACTATCGGGAGGTACAGATACGCAGTATTTT.

By proportion, this clonotype is medium-sized. The chain joins TRBV29-1 to TRBJ2-7; TRBD1 matches 8 bases. V trimming: 8 bases; J trimming: 5 bases; junction bases outside the gene matches: 14. This CDR3 region has 14 residues. Germline-derived CDR1 and CDR2 are SQVTM and ANQGSEA. Here the CDR3 reads CSTRVGQGVNEQYF. CDR3 bases: TGCAGCACGCGAGTTGGACAGGGTGTAAACGAGCAGTACTTC.

This clonotype appeared many times. The gene calls are TRBV11-3 and TRBJ2-3; D is perhaps TRBD2 (6 bases). Germline CDR1 is SGHNT and CDR2 is YENEEA. The CDR3 has 16 amino acids. V was cut by 1 base and J by 0 bases, with 11 bases left in between. The CDR3 loop reads CASSLGLAESTDTQYF. Written as DNA, the CDR3 is TGTGCCAGCAGCTTAGGTTTAGCGGAGAGCACAGATACGCAGTATTTT.

This chain connects TRBV6-5 to TRBJ2-7; 7 bases line up with TRBD2. The length of the CDR3 is 15 residues. Losses at the gene ends were 2 bases for V and 1 base for J; bases not matched to a gene: 5. Looked up from germline, CDR1 is MNHEY and CDR2 is SVGAGI. CDR3 sequence: CASSYPAGVSYEQYF. The CDR3 nucleotides are TGTGCCAGCAGTTACCCGGCGGGAGTATCCTACGAGCAGTACTTC.

Note on this clonotype: This CDR3 fails to terminate in the conserved phenylalanine or tryptophan, so it likely reflects a read error. The limits of the CDR3 on the DNA are not certain, so only TCRdb's listed CDR3 is given. The chain employs TRBV7-2 and TRBJ1-4; whether TRBD1, the table's D call, matches the DNA was not checked. Germline assignment: CDR1 SGHTA and CDR2 FQGNSA. With termini counted, the CDR3 has 8 amino acids. Here the CDR3 reads CASSPQGG.

As for this clonotype: A read error may be the cause here, since a much bigger clone is one base away. The rearrangement uses TRBV3-2 and TRBJ2-7. TRBV3-2 is described as a pseudogene. The CDR3 contains 14 residues. The CDR3 region has the DNA TGTGCCAGCACCCTAAACAGGAGCTCCGACGAGCAGTACTTC. This translates into CASTLNRSSDEQYF.

The chain joins TRBV6-1 to TRBJ2-3; 10 bases line up with TRBD1. CDR1 and CDR2 (germline): MNHNS, SASEGT. The CDR3 extends over 16 amino acids. Germline trimming cut 6 bases from V and 0 bases from J; bases unmatched to any gene: 6. CDR3 sequence: CASRRTGGISTDTQYF. The CDR3 DNA reads TGTGCCAGCAGGAGGACAGGGGGGATTAGCACAGATACGCAGTATTTT.

This clonotype was recorded many times. As DNA, the CDR3 is TGTGCCAGCAGCTTAAGGACTAGCGGGGGGTTCGAAACCTACGAGCAGTACTTC. This sequence encodes CASSLRTSGGFETYEQYF. The V call is TRBV7-2, the J call TRBJ2-7, with 14 bases aligning to TRBD2. This CDR3 is 18 amino acids long. V dropped 2 bases and J dropped 2; count of bases not matched to a gene: 8. Germline-derived CDR1 and CDR2 are SGHTA and FQGNSA.

The chain joins TRBV2 to TRBJ1-1; TRBD1 is a possible D gene (5 bases). The germline V gene encodes CDR1 SNHLY and CDR2 FYNNEI. V shed 6 bases and J shed 6 bases, with 14 bases lying between them. CDR3 length: 13 residues. CDR3 region: CASRRDGTSEAFF. DNA of the CDR3: TGTGCCAGCAGAAGAGACGGGACCTCTGAAGCTTTCTTT.

On this clonotype: The junction does not match germline at one end; this may be a read error. The gene calls are TRBV12-3 or TRBV12-4 and TRBJ2-3, with TRBD2 as a possible D gene (5 bases). This CDR3 comprises 15 residues. In DNA, the CDR3 is TGTGCCAGCAGTGAGACCAGCGGTAGCACAGATACGCGGTATTTT. Its protein is CASSETSGSTDTRYF.

The rearrangement links TRBV2 to TRBJ2-2, with TRBD2 identical over 8 bases. The length of the CDR3 is 15 residues. In germline, CDR1 is SNHLY, CDR2 FYNNEI. Trimming took 7 bases from V and 0 from J; bases not matched to a gene: 4. As DNA, the CDR3 is TGTGCCAGCAAAACTAGCGGAGCGAACACCGGGGAGCTGTTTTTT. Residues: CASKTSGANTGELFF.

Remarks on this clonotype: The junction and the germline gene differ at one end; a read error may be behind it. This chain links TRBV19 with TRBJ1-5; D uncertain. The CDR3 is 13 amino acids. Germline V gene data show CDR1 as LNHDA and CDR2 as SQIVND (reference sequence). Here the CDR3 DNA reads TGCGCCAGTAGTATAGGACTGAATCAGCCCCGGCATTTT. Translation: CASSIGLNQPRHF. The variable domain in full, completed from reference TRBV19 and TRBJ1-5, reads DGGITQSPKYLFRKEGQNVTLSCEQNLNHDAMYWYRQDPGQGLRLIYYSQIVNDFQKGDIAEGYSVSREKKESFPLTVTSAQKNPTAFYLCASSIGLNQPRHFGDGTRLSIL.

V usage is TRBV9 and J usage is TRBJ1-3, with D maybe TRBD1 (6 bases). This CDR3 is built from 15 residues. The V and J ends lost 4 bases and 2 bases respectively, with 13 bases between them. The germline gives CDR1 SGDLS, CDR2 YYNGEE. The CDR3 region is CASSPQGRAGNTIYF. Written as DNA, the CDR3 is TGTGCCAGCAGCCCTCAGGGGCGTGCTGGAAACACCATATATTTT.

The chain carries TRBV2 and TRBJ2-3; 12 bases line up with TRBD2. V shed 1 base and J 5 bases; nucleotides not matched to a gene: 4. The CDR3 runs 16 residues. Germline CDR1 and CDR2: SNHLY and FYNNEI. The chain's CDR3 is CASSEGLAGGQDTQYF. For the CDR3, the DNA is TGTGCCAGCAGTGAAGGGCTAGCGGGGGGGCAAGATACGCAGTATTTT.

This chain's CDR3 is CASSLSGNYGYTIYF. CDR3 nucleotide sequence: TGTGCCAGCAGCTTATCCGGTAACTATGGCTACACCATATATTTT. This chain connects TRBV7-2 to TRBJ1-3; D is unresolved. Trimming removed 2 bases from V and 8 bases from J, with 16 bases in between. The length of the CDR3 is 15 residues. Per germline, CDR1 SGHTA and CDR2 FQGNSA.

This clonotype occurred many times. This chain uses TRBV14 with TRBJ2-1; TRBD2 matches 8 bases. The CDR3 runs 17 residues. Looked up from germline, CDR1 is SGHDN and CDR2 is FVKESK. V shed 3 bases and J 0 bases; nucleotides not matched to a gene: 7. CDR3 in amino acids: CASSQSTSAGSYNEQFF. The CDR3 nucleotides read TGTGCCAGCAGCCAGTCGACTAGCGCTGGCTCCTACAATGAGCAGTTCTTC.